Detailed here is one T cell receptor (beta chain). The data belong to a study of technical replicates of blood from a few donors. The CDR3 runs 16 residues. Germline V gene lookup returns CDR1 MGHRA and CDR2 YSYEKL. The V and J ends lost 0 bases and 6 bases, in that order; junction bases with no gene match: 10. The assay was immunoSEQ multiplex PCR, and TCRdb's table has in-frame clones only and misses some. The repertoire holds 68,000 or so clones, with approximately 90% as singletons. The V and J genes are TRBV4-1 and TRBJ2-7, with TRBD2 matching over 8 bases. This clonotype originated in a human donor in good health. Some clones in this sample may be carry-over from other donors' samples. Sequencing was done on a sample of PBMCs. DNA for the CDR3: TGCGCCAGCAGCCAAGACGGTGCGGGAGGCGTCCGCGAGCAGTACTTC. Residues: CASSQDGAGGVREQYF.